The 16 T cell receptor beta chains given below trace back to one sample, sequenced in a study of early T cells in non-severe SARS-CoV-2 infection. One entry per CDR3 protein, called by TCRdb with MiXCR from the 5' RACE reads. The sample includes tens of thousands of distinct CDR3 sequences, 5% to 6.5% of them seen just once. The material was whole blood, obtained at baseline. These receptors all come from an adult who was a healthcare worker with PCR-confirmed SARS-CoV-2 infection or an uninfected control (not recorded which).

This clonotype occurred many times. This chain joins TRBV7-8 and TRBJ2-3, with 11 nucleotides matching TRBD2. J was trimmed by 1 base and V by 4 bases; bases with no gene match: 7. This CDR3 comprises 17 residues. Germline CDR1 SGHVS, CDR2 FQNEAQ. The CDR3 DNA follows: TGTGCCAGCAGCTCCCTACCGGGACTAGCGGGCACAGATACGCAGTATTTT. Protein sequence: CASSSLPGLAGTDTQYF.

A few counts support this clonotype. V gene TRBV27 combines with J gene TRBJ2-5; 8 nucleotides match TRBD2. CDR3 size: 15 residues. The ends lost 8 bases at V and 2 bases at J; junction bases unmatched: 10. Germline lookup yields CDR1 MNHEY and CDR2 SMNVEV (reference sequence). The CDR3 region is CASCSLTSVQETQYF. The CDR3 bases are TGTGCCAGCTGTTCCTTGACTAGCGTTCAAGAGACCCAGTACTTC.

In its sample, this clonotype was seen many times. The genes are TRBV29-1 and TRBJ1-1; 10 nucleotides align to TRBD1. The CDR3 extends over 14 amino acids. V dropped 6 bases and J dropped 1; count of bases not matched to a gene: 5. The germline V gene has CDR1 SQVTM and CDR2 ANQGSEA. This chain's CDR3 is CSVGTGVRNTEAFF. The CDR3 DNA reads TGCAGCGTAGGGACAGGGGTCCGGAACACTGAAGCTTTCTTT.

Points on this clonotype: A much larger clonotype is one base distant, so this may be a read error. This chain connects TRBV14 to TRBJ2-6; D is undetermined. Germline CDR1 reads SGHDN; CDR2 reads FVKESK. V lost 3 bases and J 0 bases, leaving 3 bases between the germline ends. The CDR3 is made up of 14 amino acids. The CDR3, as DNA: TGTGCCAGCAGCCACAGCTCTGGGGCCAACGTCCTGACTTTC. It encodes CASSHSSGANVLTF. The complete variable domain, with remaining parts taken from reference TRBV14 and TRBJ2-6, reads EAGVTQFPSHSVIEKGQTVTLRCDPISGHDNLYWYRRVMGKEIKFLLHFVKESKQDESGMPNNRFLAERTGGTYSTLKVQPAELEDSGVYFCASSHSSGANVLTFGAGSRLTVL.

This clonotype was observed many times. V is TRBV20-1 and J is TRBJ2-1; the match to TRBD2 covers 13 bases. The CDR3 has 16 amino acids. Germline CDR1 is DFQATT and CDR2 is SNEGSKA (reference sequence). V was clipped by 1 base and J by 2 bases; unmatched bases: 2. The CDR3 sequence: CSARAGTSGTYNEQFF. CDR3 DNA sequence: TGCAGTGCTAGAGCGGGGACTAGCGGGACCTACAATGAGCAGTTCTTC.

The rearrangement uses TRBV3-1 and TRBJ1-5; D unresolved. This CDR3 is 13 amino acids long. Germline V CDR1 and CDR2: LGHDT, YNNKEL (reference sequence). V was cut by 2 bases and J by 8 bases, with 10 bases left in between. CDR3 protein: CASSQNPREPQHF. The CDR3 DNA reads as TGTGCCAGCAGCCAAAACCCCCGAGAGCCCCAGCATTTT.

This clonotype was seen ten or more times. The V call is TRBV19, the J call TRBJ2-5; TRBD1 might be the D (6 bases). Trimming took 4 bases from V and 1 from J, leaving 7 bases between them. Looked up from germline, CDR1 is LNHDA and CDR2 is SQIVND (reference sequence). The CDR3 covers 13 residues. CDR3 in DNA: TGTGCCAGTAGTACGGACAGCCAAGAGACCCAGTACTTC. Translated, it gives CASSTDSQETQYF.

Remarks on this clonotype: This may come from a read error, since a much larger clone is one base off. CDR3 bases: TGTGCCAGCAGCGTAGGTAGCGGGATGTACAATGAGCAGTTCTTC. Amino acid sequence: CASSVGSGMYNEQFF. J is TRBJ2-1 and V is TRBV7-6, with 8 nucleotides matching TRBD2. J was trimmed by 4 bases and V by 5 bases; bases with no gene match: 7. The germline CDR1 and CDR2 sequences are SGHVS and FNYEAQ. CDR3 length equals 15 residues.

The chain couples TRBV9 to TRBJ2-1, with 16 bases lining up with TRBD2. The CDR3 length is 20 residues. The V segment lost 4 bases and the J segment 4 bases; nucleotides outside the gene matches: 14. Germline CDR1 SGDLS, CDR2 YYNGEE. The chain's CDR3 is CASSTPGTSGGARLYNEQFF. In DNA form, the CDR3 reads TGTGCCAGCAGCACCCCCGGGACTAGCGGGGGGGCCAGGCTTTACAATGAGCAGTTCTTC.

The table lists this clonotype with many counts. The rearrangement links TRBV19 to TRBJ2-2, with 11 bases lining up with TRBD2. The length of the CDR3 is 14 residues. The germline V gene encodes CDR1 LNHDA and CDR2 SQIVND (reference sequence). Germline trimming cut 6 bases from V and 3 bases from J; bases unmatched to any gene: 0. CDR3 bases: TGTGCCAGTAGGACTAGCGGGGACACCGGGGAGCTGTTTTTT. Translating gives CASRTSGDTGELFF.

This clonotype was observed a few times. The rearrangement uses TRBV5-6 and TRBJ2-1; D is tentatively TRBD1 or TRBD2 (5 bases each). Germline values: CDR1 SGHDT, CDR2 YYEEEE. The length of the CDR3 is 12 residues. Trimming left V 4 bases short and J 12 bases short, with 14 bases between. CDR3 residues: CASSGSGTVQFF. The DNA of the CDR3 is TGTGCCAGCAGCGGATCCGGGACCGTGCAGTTCTTC.

In this sample, this clonotype turned up many times. The chain couples TRBV27 to TRBJ2-3; D is undetermined. The CDR3 has 13 residues. Germline lookup yields CDR1 MNHEY and CDR2 SMNVEV (reference sequence). V was pared by 4 bases and J by 10 bases, with 15 bases between. As DNA, the CDR3 is TGTGCCAGCAGTTCAAGAGAAACTCTGTCGCAGTATTTT. This encodes CASSSRETLSQYF.

This clonotype showed up just a few times. The V gene is TRBV6-2 or TRBV6-3, the J gene TRBJ2-3; 10 bases fit TRBD2. Germline loops: CDR1 MNHEY, CDR2 SVGEGT. CDR3 length: 14 residues. V lost 2 bases and J lost 4; bases outside the gene matches: 0. CDR3 in DNA: TGTGCCAGCAGTTACAGCGGGGGGGCAGATACGCAGTATTTT. Amino acids: CASSYSGGADTQYF.

This clonotype was observed many times. This chain connects TRBV7-9 to TRBJ2-1, with 7 bases that match TRBD2. Germline lookup yields CDR1 SEHNR and CDR2 FQNEAQ (reference sequence). V shed 4 bases, J shed 7 bases, and the junction held 13 bases outside the gene matches. The CDR3 has 16 residues. The CDR3 loop reads CASSSSGITPPNEQFF. The DNA for the CDR3 is TGTGCCAGCAGCTCCAGCGGGATTACTCCCCCTAATGAGCAGTTCTTC.

About this clonotype itself: This may stem from a read error, because a much larger clone lies one nucleotide away. A read error is likely, as this CDR3 ends without the conserved phenylalanine or tryptophan. V usage is TRBV25-1 and J usage is TRBJ2-1, with TRBD1 identical over 10 bases. The CDR3 length is 15 residues. The V gene end was trimmed by 8 bases and the J gene end by 6 bases; junction bases not matched to a gene: 10. Germline values: CDR1 MGHDK, CDR2 SYGVNS. CDR3 coding DNA: TGTGCCAGCGCACTGACAGGGGGCAGGGGCAATGAGCAGTTCTCC. Amino acid sequence: CASALTGGRGNEQFS.

This clonotype has at least ten counts. The rearrangement links TRBV28 to TRBJ2-7, with 10 nucleotides matching TRBD1. The CDR3 length is 13 residues. Germline assignment: CDR1 MDHEN and CDR2 SYDVKM. V lost 5 bases to trimming and J lost 7 bases; unmatched junction nucleotides: 5. The DNA for the CDR3 is TGTGCCAGCAGTCCCGGGACAGGGGTAGAGCAGTACTTC. It encodes CASSPGTGVEQYF.